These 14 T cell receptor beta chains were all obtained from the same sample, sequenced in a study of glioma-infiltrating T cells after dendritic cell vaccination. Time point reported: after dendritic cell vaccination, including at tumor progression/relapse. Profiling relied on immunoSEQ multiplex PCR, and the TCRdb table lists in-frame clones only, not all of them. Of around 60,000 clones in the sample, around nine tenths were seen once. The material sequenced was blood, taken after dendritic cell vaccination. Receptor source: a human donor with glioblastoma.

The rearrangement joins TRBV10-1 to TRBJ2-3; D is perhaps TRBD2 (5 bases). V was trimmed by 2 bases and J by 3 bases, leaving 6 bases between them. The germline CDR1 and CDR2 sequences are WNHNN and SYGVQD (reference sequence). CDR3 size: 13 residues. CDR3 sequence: CASSERGTDTQYF. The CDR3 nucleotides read TGCGCCAGCAGTGAGCGAGGGACAGATACGCAGTATTTT.

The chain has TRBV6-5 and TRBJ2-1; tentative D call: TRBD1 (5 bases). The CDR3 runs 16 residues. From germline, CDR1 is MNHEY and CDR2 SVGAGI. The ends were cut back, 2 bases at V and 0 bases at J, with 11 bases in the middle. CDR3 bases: TGTGCCAGCAGTTACGGGGCCTCCCGCTCCTACAATGAGCAGTTCTTC. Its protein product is CASSYGASRSYNEQFF.

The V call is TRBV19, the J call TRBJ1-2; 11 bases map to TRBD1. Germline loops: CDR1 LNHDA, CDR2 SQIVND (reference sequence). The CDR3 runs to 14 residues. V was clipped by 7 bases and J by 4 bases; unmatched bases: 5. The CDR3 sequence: CASTFGQGAYGYTF. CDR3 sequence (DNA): TGTGCCAGTACCTTCGGACAGGGGGCCTATGGCTACACCTTC.

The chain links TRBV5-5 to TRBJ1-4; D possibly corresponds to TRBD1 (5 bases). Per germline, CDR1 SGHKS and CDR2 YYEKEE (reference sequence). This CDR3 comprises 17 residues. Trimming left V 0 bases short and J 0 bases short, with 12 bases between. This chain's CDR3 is CASSLAGGSATNEKLFF. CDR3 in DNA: TGTGCCAGCAGCTTGGCCGGGGGGTCTGCAACTAATGAAAAACTGTTTTTT.

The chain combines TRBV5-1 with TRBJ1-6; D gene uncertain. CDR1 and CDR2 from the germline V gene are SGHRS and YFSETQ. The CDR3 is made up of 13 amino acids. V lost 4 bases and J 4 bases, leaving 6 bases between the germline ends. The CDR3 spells CASSGQYNSPLHF. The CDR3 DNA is TGCGCCAGCAGCGGTCAGTATAATTCACCCCTCCACTTT.

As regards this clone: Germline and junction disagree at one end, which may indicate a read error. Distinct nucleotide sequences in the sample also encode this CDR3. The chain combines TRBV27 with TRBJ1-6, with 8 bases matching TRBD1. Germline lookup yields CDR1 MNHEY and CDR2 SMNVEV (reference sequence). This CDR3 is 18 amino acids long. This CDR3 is CASSSAGTGPLRNSPLHF. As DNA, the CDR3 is TGTGCCAGCAGTTCAGCCGGGACAGGCCCGCTCCGAAATTCCCCCCTCCACTTT.

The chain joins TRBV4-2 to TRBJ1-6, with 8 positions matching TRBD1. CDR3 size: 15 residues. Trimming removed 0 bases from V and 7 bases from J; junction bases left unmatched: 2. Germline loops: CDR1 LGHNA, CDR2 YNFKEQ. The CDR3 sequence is CASSQERQGNSPLHF. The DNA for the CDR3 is TGTGCCAGCAGCCAAGAGAGACAGGGGAATTCACCCCTCCACTTT.

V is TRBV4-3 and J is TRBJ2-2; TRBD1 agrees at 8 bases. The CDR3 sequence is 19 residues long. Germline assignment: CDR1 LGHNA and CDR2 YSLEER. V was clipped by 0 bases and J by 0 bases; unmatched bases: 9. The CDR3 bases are TGCGCCAGCAGCCAAGATCCCGGCAGGGGGCCCGCGAACACCGGGGAGCTGTTTTTT. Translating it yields CASSQDPGRGPANTGELFF.

The CDR3 sequence is CASSYSGNTEAFF. The CDR3, as DNA: TGTGCCAGCAGCTATTCAGGGAACACTGAAGCTTTCTTT. The chain combines TRBV11-3 with TRBJ1-1; D is undetermined. This CDR3 comprises 13 residues. V lost 4 bases, J lost 1 base, and 7 bases lay in between. Per the germline V gene, CDR1 is SGHNT and CDR2 is YENEEA.

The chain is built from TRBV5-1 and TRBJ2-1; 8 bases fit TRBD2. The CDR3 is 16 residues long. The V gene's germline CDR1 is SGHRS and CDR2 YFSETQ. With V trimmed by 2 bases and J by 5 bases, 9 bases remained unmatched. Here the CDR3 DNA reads TGCGCCAGCAGCTTCGGGGGGGATGGAGGGAACAATGAGCAGTTCTTC. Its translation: CASSFGGDGGNNEQFF.

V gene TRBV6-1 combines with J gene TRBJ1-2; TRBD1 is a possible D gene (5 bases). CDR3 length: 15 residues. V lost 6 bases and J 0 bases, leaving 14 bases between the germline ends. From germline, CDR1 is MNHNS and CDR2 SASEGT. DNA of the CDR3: TGTGCCAGCAGGACCGACAGAGAAGCTAACTATGGCTACACCTTC. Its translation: CASRTDREANYGYTF.

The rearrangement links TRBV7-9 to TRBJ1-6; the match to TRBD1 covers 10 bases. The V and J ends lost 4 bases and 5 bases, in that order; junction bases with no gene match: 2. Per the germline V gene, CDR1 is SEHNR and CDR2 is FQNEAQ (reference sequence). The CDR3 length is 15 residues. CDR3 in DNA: TGTGCCAGCAGCTCAGGACAGGGGGATAATTCACCCCTCCACTTT. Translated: CASSSGQGDNSPLHF. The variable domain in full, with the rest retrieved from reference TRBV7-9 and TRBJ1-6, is DTGVSQNPRHKITKRGQNVTFRCDPISEHNRLYWYRQTLGQGPEFLTYFQNEAQLEKSRLLSDRFSAERPKGSFSTLEIQRTEQGDSAMYLCASSSGQGDNSPLHFGNGTRLTVT.

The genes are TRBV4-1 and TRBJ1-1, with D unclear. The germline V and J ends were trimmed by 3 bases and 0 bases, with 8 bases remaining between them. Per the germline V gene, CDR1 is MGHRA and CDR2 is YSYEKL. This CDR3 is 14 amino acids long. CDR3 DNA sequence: TGCGCCAGCAGCCAGCGGTCGATGAACACTGAAGCTTTCTTT. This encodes CASSQRSMNTEAFF.

The CDR3 region has the DNA TGTGCCAGCAGCTTAGGCAGCTTTCAGGGGTACACTGAAGCTTTCTTT. It translates to CASSLGSFQGYTEAFF. This chain connects TRBV7-2 to TRBJ1-1; D perhaps matches TRBD1 (6 bases). The germline V gene encodes CDR1 SGHTA and CDR2 FQGNSA. The V end was cut by 1 base, the J end by 3 bases, with 15 bases between. This CDR3 has 16 amino acids.